This T cell receptor (beta chain) was captured by sequencing in a study of T cell responses to AZD1222 COVID-19 vaccine listed by TCRdb under 2021. For the study in its entirety: A total of 240 or so trial participants underwent TCR sequencing, of whom roughly 210 had received two doses of AZD1222 and around 26 had received two doses of the MenACWY control vaccine. Trial participants were enrolled by age into subgroups of 18-55, 56-69 and 70-plus years, and roughly 160, 29 and 62 TCR-sequenced participants, respectively, were included in these subgroups.

Findings and caveats that apply to the study as a whole: CD4 TCRs associated with the vaccine covered the entire spike protein, and the dominant responses were in regions 160-218 and 743-854. The 56-69-year group was small, and its depth increase did not reach significance, likely because of low power. After two AZD1222 doses, both the breadth and the depth of spike-specific TCRs were significantly higher than at day 0 and than in MenACWY recipients. Conclusions about previously exposed vaccinees were limited because only 5 or 6 AZD1222 recipients were SARS-CoV-2 seropositive at baseline. Because no samples from the day 14 peak response were available, repertoires could be characterized only after the peak T cell response. Participants were mostly white British, with more females than males. The authors suggested clonal diversity may have been underestimated. Reportedly, almost half of the unique spike-specific TCRs recognized epitopes lying outside the regions that are mutated in the B.1.351 and B.1.1.7 variants.

From its cysteine to its phenylalanine, the CDR3 spans 14 amino acids. Left in the record is the CDR3 DNA by itself, 42 bases read in frame from the first base. The germline V gene sets CDR1 to ENHRY and CDR2 to SYGVKD. From V the trimming removes 8 bases and from J it removes 0 bases, while the gene matches leave 1 base of the junction unaccounted for. The CDR3 regions of human TCRbeta chains were analyzed by immunosequencing. Per the authors' processing: TCRs in the repertoires were matched against a reference library of SARS-CoV-2-specific TCRs that had been generated with the MIRA antigen-specificity platform. Breadth meant the fraction of unique TCRs that were SARS-CoV-2-associated, whereas depth meant the fraction of total T cells that were SARS-CoV-2-associated. Each spike-specific TCR was assigned to its reactive spike region and to a CD4 or CD8 class using the MIRA data. Log10-transformed breadth and depth values were compared by one-way ANOVA with Sidak's multiple comparisons tests. In its TCRdb copy, this immuneACCESS table keeps in-frame sequences only and misses some clones. Where compared with another copy, unresolved V genes explain less than half of these, and the others have no known cause. V and J calls and clone size are copied from that table; D and trimming were computed from the DNA. The sample has around 58,000 clones on record, more than 80% of them singletons. The ten largest make up about 14% of the sample.

The time point tag for this specimen amounts to: about 28 days (+/-7) after the second vaccine dose. AZD1222 recipients whose second dose came at about 4 weeks and those whose second dose came at about 12 weeks were combined into one group, since spike-specific TCR depth and breadth did not differ between the two schedules. Vaccinee samples were obtained from the UK trials COV001 and COV002, which included a single-blind randomized controlled phase 2/3 trial of AZD1222 (ChAdOx1 nCoV-19) in healthy adults. For TCRbeta chain sequencing, PBMC samples were collected from trial participants at day 0 and at day 28 after the second dose. This clone is categorized as medium-sized (0.01 to 0.1%). Its specific antigen is unknown. The sample holds no much larger clone one base away, and base qualities are not on file. Distinct nucleotide sequences in the sample also encode this CDR3.

This clonotype originated in an adult who received the AZD1222 COVID-19 vaccine. Specimen: peripheral blood, collected 28 days after the second AZD1222 dose. The rearranged segments are TRBV10-3 and TRBJ1-5; TRBD1 matches 10 bases in the middle. The DNA sequence is given as TGTGCCATCGGGACAGGGGATAGCAATCAGCCCCAGCATTTT. It translates as CAIGTGDSNQPQHF.